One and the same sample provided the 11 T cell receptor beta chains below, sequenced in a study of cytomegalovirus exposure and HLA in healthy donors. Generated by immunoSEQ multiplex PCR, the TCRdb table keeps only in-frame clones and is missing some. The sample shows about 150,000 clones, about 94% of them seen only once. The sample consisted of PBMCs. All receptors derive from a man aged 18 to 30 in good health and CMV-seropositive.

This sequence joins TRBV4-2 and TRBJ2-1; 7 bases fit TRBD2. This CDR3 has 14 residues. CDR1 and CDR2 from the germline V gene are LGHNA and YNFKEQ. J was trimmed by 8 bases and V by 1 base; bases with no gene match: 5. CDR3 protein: CASSQVSSGDEQFF. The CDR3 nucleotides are TGTGCCAGCAGCCAAGTCTCTAGCGGCGATGAGCAGTTCTTC.

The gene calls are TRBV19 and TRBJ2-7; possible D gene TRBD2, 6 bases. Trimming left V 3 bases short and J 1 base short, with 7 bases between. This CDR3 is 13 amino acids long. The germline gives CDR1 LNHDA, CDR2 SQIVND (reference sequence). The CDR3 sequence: CASSIGGSYEQYF. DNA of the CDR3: TGTGCCAGTAGTATCGGGGGATCCTACGAGCAGTACTTC.

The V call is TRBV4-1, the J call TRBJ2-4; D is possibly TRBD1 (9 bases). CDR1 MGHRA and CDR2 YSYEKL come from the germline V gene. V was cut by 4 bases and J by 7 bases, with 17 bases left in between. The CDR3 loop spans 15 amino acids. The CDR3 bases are TGCGCCAGCAGCCCGGGGGGGACAGGGAGGAACATTCAGTACTTC. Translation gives CASSPGGTGRNIQYF.

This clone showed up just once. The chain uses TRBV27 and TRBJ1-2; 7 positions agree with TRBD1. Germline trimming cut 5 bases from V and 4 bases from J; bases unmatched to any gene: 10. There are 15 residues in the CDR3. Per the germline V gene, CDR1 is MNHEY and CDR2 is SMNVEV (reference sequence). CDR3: CASSIMRGQLYGYTF. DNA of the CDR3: TGTGCCAGCAGTATTATGAGGGGACAGCTCTATGGCTACACCTTC.

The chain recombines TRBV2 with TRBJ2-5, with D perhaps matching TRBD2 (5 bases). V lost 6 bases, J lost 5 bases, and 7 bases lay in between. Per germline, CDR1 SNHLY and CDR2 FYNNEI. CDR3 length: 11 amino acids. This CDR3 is CASRREETQYF. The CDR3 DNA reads TGTGCCAGCAGGAGGGAGGAGACCCAGTACTTC.

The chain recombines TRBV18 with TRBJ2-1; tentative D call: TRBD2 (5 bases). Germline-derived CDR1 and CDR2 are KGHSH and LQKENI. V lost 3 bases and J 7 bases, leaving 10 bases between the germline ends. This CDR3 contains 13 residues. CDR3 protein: CASSPQLENEQFF. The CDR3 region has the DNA TGTGCCAGCTCACCCCAACTAGAGAATGAGCAGTTCTTC. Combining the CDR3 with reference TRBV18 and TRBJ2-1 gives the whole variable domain NAGVMQNPRHLVRRRGQEARLRCSPMKGHSHVYWYRQLPEEGLKFMVYLQKENIIDESGMPKERFSAEFPKEGPSILRIQQVVRGDSAAYFCASSPQLENEQFFGPGTRLTVL.

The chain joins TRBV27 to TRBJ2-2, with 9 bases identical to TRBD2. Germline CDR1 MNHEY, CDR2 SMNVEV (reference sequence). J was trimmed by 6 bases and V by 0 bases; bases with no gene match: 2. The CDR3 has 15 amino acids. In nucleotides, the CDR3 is TGTGCCAGCAGTTTATCGCCTAGCGGGGCCGGGGAGCTGTTTTTT. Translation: CASSLSPSGAGELFF.

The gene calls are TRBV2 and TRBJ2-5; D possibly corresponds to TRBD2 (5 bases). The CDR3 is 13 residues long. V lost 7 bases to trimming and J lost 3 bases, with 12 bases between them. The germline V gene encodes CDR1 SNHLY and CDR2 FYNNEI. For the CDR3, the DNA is TGTGCCAGCAATCTGAGAGGGAAAGAGACCCAGTACTTC. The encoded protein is CASNLRGKETQYF.

CDR3 residues: CASSQLAGGTYNEQFF. Written as DNA, the CDR3 is TGTGCCAGCAGCCAACTAGCGGGAGGCACCTACAATGAGCAGTTCTTC. V and J are TRBV11-2 and TRBJ2-1; TRBD2 aligns across 12 bases. The J segment lost 2 bases and the V segment lost 5 bases, leaving 4 bases of the junction unmatched. The CDR3 is 16 residues long. CDR1 and CDR2 (germline): SGHAT, FQNNGV. Combining the CDR3 with reference TRBV11-2 and TRBJ2-1 gives the whole variable domain EAGVAQSPRYKIIEKRQSVAFWCNPISGHATLYWYQQILGQGPKLLIQFQNNGVVDDSQLPKDRFSAERLKGVDSTLKIQPAKLEDSAVYLCASSQLAGGTYNEQFFGPGTRLTVL.

The CDR3 DNA reads TGTGCCAGCAGCGGCCTAGCAGGCTCCTACAATGAGCAGTTCTTC. It encodes CASSGLAGSYNEQFF. V usage is TRBV9 and J usage is TRBJ2-1; tentative D call: TRBD2 (5 bases). V lost 3 bases and J lost 0, with 10 bases in between. Germline V gene data show CDR1 as SGDLS and CDR2 as YYNGEE. The CDR3 is made up of 15 amino acids.

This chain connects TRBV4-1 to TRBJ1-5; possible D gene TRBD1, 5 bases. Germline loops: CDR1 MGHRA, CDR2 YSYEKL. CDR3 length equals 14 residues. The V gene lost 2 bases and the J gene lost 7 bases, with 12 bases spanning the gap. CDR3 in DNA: TGCGCCAGCAGCCAAATGCAGGGTGGGCAGCCCCAGCATTTT. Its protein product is CASSQMQGGQPQHF.